This section outlines one TCR beta chain sequence together with its context. Its specificity is not known. V lost 3 bases and J lost 7; bases outside the gene matches: 1. Germline values: CDR1 MNHNS, CDR2 SASEGT. The CDR3 is 13 amino acids. This entry belongs to a study of vaccination and CD4 T cells after COVID-19. For the study at large: Six males and four females, two Hispanic, made up the convalescents.

Study outcomes and limitations: A median 86.3% of convalescent patients' SARS-CoV-2-reactive clones emerged only after vaccination.

The study sequenced cultured CD4+ T cell DNA using the Oncomine TCR Beta short-read assay. A single record per CDR3 protein comes from TCRdb applying MiXCR to the PCR reads. The sample has thousands of distinct CDR3 sequences; roughly two fifths are singletons. The treatment denotes: approximately 10-day PBMC culture with coronavirus spike peptide pools or control peptides (ViraFEST assay). Investigators obtained the unexposed donor's CD4+ T cells before the COVID-19 pandemic (2011-2018). ViraFEST grew antigen-specific T cells using peptide pools, then sequenced TCRs. Unexposed donors' CD4+ T cells were tested against SARS-CoV-2 S/N and four cold-coronavirus spikes when cell numbers allowed.

Sequenced input: CD4+ T cells from blood, cultured in vitro. The chain couples TRBV6-1 to TRBJ1-5, with 9 bases matching TRBD1. The receptor was isolated from a human donor in good health. The CDR3 here is CASSDDRGQPQHF. The CDR3, as DNA: TGTGCCAGCAGTGACGACAGGGGGCAGCCCCAGCATTTT.